Presented here are 22 T cell receptor beta chains from one specimen sequenced in a study of blood T cells in healthy people across ages. A second PCR of 7 to 11 cycles used a sample-barcoded 5' primer and a J-beta primer mix. Each CDR3 protein gets one entry after TCRdb re-called the 5' RACE reads with MiXCR. This table has roughly 1,500,000 distinct CDR3 sequences, 35% to 45% appearing once. Sequencing was done on a sample of blood. These receptors came from a woman between 18 and 29 years old in good health.

This clonotype was found many times. Relative to the germline gene, one junction end is altered; a read error may explain this. The rearrangement uses TRBV5-1 and TRBJ2-7; D not certain. The CDR3 extends over 13 amino acids. The germline CDR1 and CDR2 sequences are SGHRS and YFSETQ. The DNA of the CDR3 is TGTGCCAGCAGCTTAGTAGGAAGCTACGAGCAGTACTTC. The encoded protein is CASSLVGSYEQYF.

The CDR3 bases are TGCGCCAGCAGCTTGATCGGGGCTCTAGCCAAAAACATTCAGTACTTC. This translates into CASSLIGALAKNIQYF. The rearrangement uses TRBV5-1 and TRBJ2-4, with D perhaps matching TRBD1 or TRBD2 (5 bases each). There are 16 residues in the CDR3. V was pared by 1 base and J by 0 bases, with 11 bases between. Germline V CDR1 and CDR2: SGHRS, YFSETQ.

The V and J genes are TRBV18 and TRBJ2-7; D perhaps matches TRBD1 (6 bases). V was pared by 3 bases and J by 3 bases, with 15 bases between. The CDR3 extends over 15 amino acids. CDR1 is KGHSH, CDR2 LQKENI, per germline. The CDR3 DNA reads TGTGCCAGCTCACCCGGGGACACTGCCGACTACGAGCAGTACTTC. Protein sequence: CASSPGDTADYEQYF.

The rearrangement joins TRBV9 to TRBJ2-1; D is undetermined. Germline V gives CDR1 SGDLS, CDR2 YYNGEE. The CDR3 has 12 residues. Trimming removed 0 bases at V and 6 bases at J, with 4 bases between. CDR3 loop: CASSVDFNEQFF. Written as DNA, the CDR3 is TGTGCCAGCAGCGTAGACTTCAATGAGCAGTTCTTC. The variable domain in full, with the rest retrieved from reference TRBV9 and TRBJ2-1, is DSGVTQTPKHLITATGQRVTLRCSPRSGDLSVYWYQQSLDQGLQFLIQYYNGEERAKGNILERFSAQQFPDLHSELNLSSLELGDSALYFCASSVDFNEQFFGPGTRLTVL.

The chain couples TRBV27 to TRBJ2-5, with 11 bases aligning to TRBD2. With 2 bases clipped from V and 2 bases from J, the junction kept 1 base outside the gene matches. The CDR3 spans 15 residues. CDR1 is MNHEY and CDR2 is SMNVEV in the germline V gene (reference sequence). The CDR3 bases are TGTGCCAGCAGTTTAACTAGCGGGGGACAAGAGACCCAGTACTTC. Protein product: CASSLTSGGQETQYF.

The J gene is TRBJ2-2, the V gene TRBV5-1; TRBD2 matches at 8 bases. From germline, CDR1 is SGHRS and CDR2 YFSETQ. Unmatched junction bases numbered 8, after V lost 5 bases and J lost 5 bases. This CDR3 region has 15 residues. CDR3 DNA sequence: TGCGCCAGCAGTACCACTAGCGGCTTGACCGGGGAGCTGTTTTTT. This encodes CASSTTSGLTGELFF.

This clonotype was observed a few times. V gene TRBV7-2 combines with J gene TRBJ2-1; D gene uncertain. The CDR3 has 13 residues. The V gene lost 2 bases and the J gene lost 6 bases, with 8 bases spanning the gap. CDR1 SGHTA and CDR2 FQGNSA come from the germline V gene. The CDR3 protein is CASSLLGINEQFF. CDR3 bases: TGTGCCAGCAGCTTATTGGGGATCAATGAGCAGTTCTTC.

This clonotype was counted between two and nine times. In DNA, the CDR3 is TGTGCCAGCAGCGCACAGGGTAACCCCGCAGATACGCAGTATTTT. Translating gives CASSAQGNPADTQYF. The V and J genes are TRBV9 and TRBJ2-3, with TRBD1 as a possible D gene (6 bases). V was clipped by 3 bases and J by 4 bases, with 15 bases between them. The CDR3 runs to 15 residues. Germline loops: CDR1 SGDLS, CDR2 YYNGEE.

This rearrangement joins TRBV19 to TRBJ1-4; D is uncertain. The CDR3 has 16 amino acids. Trimming cost V 1 base and J 5 bases, with 14 bases left between them. Germline V gene lookup returns CDR1 LNHDA and CDR2 SQIVND (reference sequence). In DNA form, the CDR3 reads TGTGCCAGTAGTATAGTATCGTCCCTGCCGAATGAAAAACTGTTTTTT. Translating it yields CASSIVSSLPNEKLFF.

This clonotype was seen more than once but under ten times. The gene calls are TRBV20-1 and TRBJ2-3; D gene uncertain. Per germline, CDR1 DFQATT and CDR2 SNEGSKA (reference sequence). V was shortened by 2 bases and J by 4 bases, with 7 bases between the two germline ends. This CDR3 has 12 amino acids. The DNA of the CDR3 is TGCAGTGCTAGACGAACGTCAGATACGCAGTATTTT. The encoded protein is CSARRTSDTQYF.

This clonotype was seen a handful of times. This sequence joins TRBV18 and TRBJ2-1; 11 bases are shared with TRBD2. V was clipped by 2 bases and J by 9 bases; unmatched bases: 9. CDR1 and CDR2 from the germline V gene are KGHSH and LQKENI. CDR3 size: 16 residues. DNA for the CDR3: TGTGCCAGCTCACCATCCTTACTAGCGGGAGTTAGTGAGCAGTTCTTC. It codes for CASSPSLLAGVSEQFF.

The genes are TRBV7-2 and TRBJ2-3, with 14 nucleotides matching TRBD2. This CDR3 is built from 17 residues. The ends lost 2 bases at V and 12 bases at J; junction bases unmatched: 13. Germline lookup yields CDR1 SGHTA and CDR2 FQGNSA. The CDR3 loop is CASSLNTGLAGATSQYF. CDR3 nucleotide sequence: TGTGCCAGCAGCTTAAACACGGGACTAGCGGGGGCGACCAGCCAGTATTTT.

V gene TRBV9 combines with J gene TRBJ2-1; TRBD2 agrees at 8 bases. The length of the CDR3 is 16 residues. V shed 4 bases and J 6 bases; nucleotides not matched to a gene: 12. From germline, CDR1 is SGDLS and CDR2 YYNGEE. The CDR3 nucleotides are TGTGCCAGCAGCTCCCCCGGGGGGGGTACAGGCAATGAGCAGTTCTTC. Encoded protein: CASSSPGGGTGNEQFF.

A single count supports this clonotype. One junction end does not reproduce the germline sequence, and a read error may be involved. The chain joins TRBV20-1 to TRBJ2-4; 10 bases are a match to TRBD2. There are 15 residues in the CDR3. Per the germline V gene, CDR1 is DFQATT and CDR2 is SNEGSKA (reference sequence). CDR3 in amino acids: CSARPSGRDQNIQYF. DNA for the CDR3: TGTAGTGCTAGACCTAGCGGGAGAGACCAAAACATTCAGTACTTC.

In this sample, this clonotype turned up once. This chain uses TRBV21-1 with TRBJ1-1; TRBD1, as called in the table, went unchecked against the DNA. TRBV21-1 constitutes a pseudogene. The CDR3 runs 16 residues. CDR3 coding DNA: TGTGCCAGCAGTACCCGTAAAGGGACAGGGGGTACTGAAGCTTTCTTT. It encodes CASSTRKGTGGTEAFF.

The chain combines TRBV6-5 with TRBJ2-4; tentatively, D is TRBD2 (6 bases). The germline V and J ends were trimmed by 4 bases and 13 bases, with 23 bases remaining between them. CDR1 is MNHEY, CDR2 SVGAGI, per germline. The CDR3 extends over 15 amino acids. CDR3: CASSSLVGGLSQQYF. The CDR3 DNA reads TGTGCCAGCAGTTCCCTGGTGGGGGGACTCTCCCAGCAGTACTTC.

The chain links TRBV13 to TRBJ1-1; 8 bases align to TRBD1. Losses at the gene ends were 4 bases for V and 1 base for J; bases not matched to a gene: 8. Germline V lookup: CDR1 PRHDT, CDR2 FYEKMQ (reference sequence). This CDR3 contains 16 residues. The CDR3 region has the DNA TGTGCCAGCAGCTCGAGGGACAGGACGAAGAACACTGAAGCTTTCTTT. It codes for CASSSRDRTKNTEAFF.

The CDR3 spells CASSARRGVGETQYF. Here the CDR3 DNA reads TGTGCCAGCAGCGCCCGGCGGGGGGTCGGAGAGACCCAGTACTTC. This rearrangement joins TRBV9 to TRBJ2-5, with 8 bases that match TRBD2. Losses at the gene ends were 3 bases for V and 4 bases for J; bases not matched to a gene: 8. There are 15 residues in the CDR3. In germline, CDR1 is SGDLS, CDR2 YYNGEE.

The chain combines TRBV2 with TRBJ1-2; the D is unclear. Germline CDR1 and CDR2: SNHLY and FYNNEI. Trimming left V 1 base short and J 0 bases short, with 9 bases between. CDR3 length: 15 residues. The CDR3 DNA follows: TGTGCCAGCAGTGAAGGAATGGCAGCTAACTATGGCTACACCTTC. Translating it yields CASSEGMAANYGYTF.

The CDR3 loop reads CSARRPDRASNEQFF. CDR3 sequence (DNA): TGCAGTGCTAGGCGCCCGGACAGGGCTTCCAATGAGCAGTTCTTC. This chain links TRBV20-1 with TRBJ2-1; 8 bases map to TRBD1. The CDR3 covers 15 residues. CDR1 DFQATT and CDR2 SNEGSKA come from the germline V gene (reference sequence). V was pared by 3 bases and J by 6 bases, with 10 bases of the junction left unmatched.

V usage is TRBV6-6 and J usage is TRBJ2-3; no clear D. Looked up from germline, CDR1 is MNHNY and CDR2 is SVGAGI (reference sequence). Trimming took off 2 bases at V and 6 bases at J, with 3 bases between the two ends. This CDR3 spans 11 amino acids. The CDR3 is CASSYKDTQYF. The CDR3 DNA reads TGTGCCAGCAGTTACAAGGATACGCAGTATTTT.

This chain links TRBV5-1 with TRBJ2-5, with D possibly matching TRBD2 (5 bases). Trimming pared 4 bases from V and 4 bases from J, leaving 20 bases between. The CDR3 contains 16 residues. CDR1 and CDR2 (germline): SGHRS, YFSETQ. For the CDR3, the DNA is TGCGCCAGCAGCCTAGGACTCCCCCGTTCCCCAGAGACCCAGTACTTC. Translated, it gives CASSLGLPRSPETQYF.